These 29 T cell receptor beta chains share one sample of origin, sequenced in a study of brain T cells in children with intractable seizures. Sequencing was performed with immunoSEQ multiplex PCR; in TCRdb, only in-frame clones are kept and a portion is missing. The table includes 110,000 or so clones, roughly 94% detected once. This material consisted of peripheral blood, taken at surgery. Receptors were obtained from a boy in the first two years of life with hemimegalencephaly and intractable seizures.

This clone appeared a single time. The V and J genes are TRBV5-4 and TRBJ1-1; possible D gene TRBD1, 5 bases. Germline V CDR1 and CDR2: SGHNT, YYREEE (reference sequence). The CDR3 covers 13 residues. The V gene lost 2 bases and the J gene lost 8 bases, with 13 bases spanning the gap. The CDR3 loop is CASSFDSSLEAFF. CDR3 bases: TGTGCCAGCAGCTTTGACAGCAGTCTAGAAGCTTTCTTT.

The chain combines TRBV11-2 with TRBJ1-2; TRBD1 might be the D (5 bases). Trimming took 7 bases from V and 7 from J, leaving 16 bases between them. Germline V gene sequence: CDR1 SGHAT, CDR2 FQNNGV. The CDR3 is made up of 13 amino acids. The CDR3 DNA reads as TGTGCCAGCACCCCTTTTGTACAGGCTGGCTACACCTTC. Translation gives CASTPFVQAGYTF. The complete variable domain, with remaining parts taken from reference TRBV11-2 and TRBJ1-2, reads EAGVAQSPRYKIIEKRQSVAFWCNPISGHATLYWYQQILGQGPKLLIQFQNNGVVDDSQLPKDRFSAERLKGVDSTLKIQPAKLEDSAVYLCASTPFVQAGYTFGSGTRLTVV.

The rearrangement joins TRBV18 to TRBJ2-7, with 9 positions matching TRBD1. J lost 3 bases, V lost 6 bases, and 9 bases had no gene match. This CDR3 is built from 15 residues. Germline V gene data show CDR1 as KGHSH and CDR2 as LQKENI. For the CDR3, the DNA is TGTGCCAGCTCCCTTTGGGGACAGGGCTTCTACGAGCAGTACTTC. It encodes CASSLWGQGFYEQYF.

The CDR3 is CATSDPGTSRLSSYNEQFF. The CDR3 DNA is TGTGCCACCAGTGACCCCGGGACTAGCCGATTGAGCTCCTACAATGAGCAGTTCTTC. The chain recombines TRBV24-1 with TRBJ2-1; 9 bases are a match to TRBD2. V shed 4 bases and J 0 bases; nucleotides not matched to a gene: 12. Germline CDR1 KGHDR, CDR2 SFDVKD. The CDR3 runs 19 residues.

The CDR3 DNA is TGTGCCAGCAGTTCGTGGGGGAAGGGTGAGCAGTTCTTC. This translates into CASSSWGKGEQFF. The rearrangement uses TRBV6-2 or TRBV6-3 and TRBJ2-1; either TRBD1 or TRBD2 may supply D (5 bases each). The germline V and J ends were trimmed by 4 bases and 9 bases, with 13 bases remaining between them. This CDR3 region has 13 residues. Germline values: CDR1 MNHEY, CDR2 SVGEGT.

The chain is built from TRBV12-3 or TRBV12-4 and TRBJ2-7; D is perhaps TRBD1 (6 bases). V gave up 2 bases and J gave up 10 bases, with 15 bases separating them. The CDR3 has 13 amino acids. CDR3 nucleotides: TGTGCCAGCAGTTTAAGTGACAGGACGCCCCAGTACTTC. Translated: CASSLSDRTPQYF.

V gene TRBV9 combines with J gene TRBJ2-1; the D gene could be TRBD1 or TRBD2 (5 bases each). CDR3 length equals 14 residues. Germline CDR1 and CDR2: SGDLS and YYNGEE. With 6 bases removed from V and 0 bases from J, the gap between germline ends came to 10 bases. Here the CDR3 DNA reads TGTGCCAGCACGAAGGGGAGCTCCTACAATGAGCAGTTCTTC. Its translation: CASTKGSSYNEQFF. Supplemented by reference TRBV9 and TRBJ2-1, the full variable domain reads DSGVTQTPKHLITATGQRVTLRCSPRSGDLSVYWYQQSLDQGLQFLIQYYNGEERAKGNILERFSAQQFPDLHSELNLSSLELGDSALYFCASTKGSSYNEQFFGPGTRLTVL.

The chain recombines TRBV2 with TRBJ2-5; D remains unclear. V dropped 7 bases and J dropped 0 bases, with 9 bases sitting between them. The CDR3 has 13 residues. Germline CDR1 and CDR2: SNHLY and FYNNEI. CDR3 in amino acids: CASNFGHQETQYF. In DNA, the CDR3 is TGTGCCAGCAATTTCGGCCACCAAGAGACCCAGTACTTC.

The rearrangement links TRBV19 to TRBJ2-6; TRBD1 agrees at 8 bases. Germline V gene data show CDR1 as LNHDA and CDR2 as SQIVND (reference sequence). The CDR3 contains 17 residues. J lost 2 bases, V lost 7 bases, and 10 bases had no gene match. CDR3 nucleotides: TGTGCCAGTAAACGGACAGGGTGGCCTACTGGGGCCAACGTCCTGACTTTC. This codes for CASKRTGWPTGANVLTF.

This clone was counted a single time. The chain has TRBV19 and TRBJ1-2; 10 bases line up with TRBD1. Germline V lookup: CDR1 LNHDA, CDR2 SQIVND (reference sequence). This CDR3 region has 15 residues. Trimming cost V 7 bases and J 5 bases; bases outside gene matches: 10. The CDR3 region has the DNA TGTGCCAGTACCCAACCGGGACAGGGGAGATATGGCTACACCTTC. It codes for CASTQPGQGRYGYTF.

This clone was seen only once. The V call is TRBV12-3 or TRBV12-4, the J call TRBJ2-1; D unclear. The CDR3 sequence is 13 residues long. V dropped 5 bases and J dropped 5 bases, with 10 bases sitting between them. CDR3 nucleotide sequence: TGTGCCAGCAGTCCCACCGATAACAATGAGCAGTTCTTC. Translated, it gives CASSPTDNNEQFF.

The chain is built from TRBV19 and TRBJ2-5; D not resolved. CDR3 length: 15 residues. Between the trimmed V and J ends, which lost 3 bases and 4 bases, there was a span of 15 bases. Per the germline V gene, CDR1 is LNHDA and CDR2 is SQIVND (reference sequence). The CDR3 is CASSIGPTPIETQYF. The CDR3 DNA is TGTGCCAGTAGTATCGGGCCGACCCCGATAGAGACCCAGTACTTC.

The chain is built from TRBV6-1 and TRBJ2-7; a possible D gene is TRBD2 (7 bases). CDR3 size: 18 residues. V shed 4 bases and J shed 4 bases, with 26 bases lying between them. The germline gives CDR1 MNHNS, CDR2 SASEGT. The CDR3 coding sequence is TGTGCCAGCAGTGGCTCGGGGGGCGAGAAAGCGGGTGGATACGAGCAGTACTTC. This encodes CASSGSGGEKAGGYEQYF.

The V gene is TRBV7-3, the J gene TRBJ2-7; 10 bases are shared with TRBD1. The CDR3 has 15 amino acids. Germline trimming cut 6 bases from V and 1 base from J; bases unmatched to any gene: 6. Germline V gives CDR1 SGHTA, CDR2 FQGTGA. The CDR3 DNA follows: TGTGCCAGCAGTCAGGGACAGGGGCCATCCTACGAGCAGTACTTC. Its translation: CASSQGQGPSYEQYF.

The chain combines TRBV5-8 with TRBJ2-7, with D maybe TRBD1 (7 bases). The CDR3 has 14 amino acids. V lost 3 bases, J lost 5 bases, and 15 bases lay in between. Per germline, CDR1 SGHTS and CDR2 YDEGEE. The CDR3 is CASSSPGGYDEQYF. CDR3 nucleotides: TGTGCCAGCAGCTCCCCAGGGGGGTACGACGAGCAGTACTTC. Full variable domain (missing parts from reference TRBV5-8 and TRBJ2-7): EAGVTQSPTHLIKTRGQQATLRCSPISGHTSVYWYQQALGLGLQFLLWYDEGEERNRGNFPPRFSGRQFPNYSSELNVNALELEDSALYLCASSSPGGYDEQYFGPGTRLTVT.

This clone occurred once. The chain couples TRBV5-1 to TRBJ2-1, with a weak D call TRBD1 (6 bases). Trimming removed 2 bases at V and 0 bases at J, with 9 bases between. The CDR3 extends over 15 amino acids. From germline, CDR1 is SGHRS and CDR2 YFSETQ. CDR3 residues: CASSLQGPSYNEQFF. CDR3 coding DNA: TGCGCCAGCAGCTTACAGGGTCCCTCCTACAATGAGCAGTTCTTC. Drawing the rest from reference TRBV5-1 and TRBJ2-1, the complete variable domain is KAGVTQTPRYLIKTRGQQVTLSCSPISGHRSVSWYQQTPGQGLQFLFEYFSETQRNKGNFPGRFSGRQFSNSRSEMNVSTLELGDSALYLCASSLQGPSYNEQFFGPGTRLTVL.

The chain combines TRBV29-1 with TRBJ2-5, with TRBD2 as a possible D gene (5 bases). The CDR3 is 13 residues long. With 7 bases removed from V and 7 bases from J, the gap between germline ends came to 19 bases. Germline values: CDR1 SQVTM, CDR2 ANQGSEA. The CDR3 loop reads CSAGDLYGGTQYF. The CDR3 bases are TGCAGCGCCGGGGATTTGTACGGTGGGACCCAGTACTTC.

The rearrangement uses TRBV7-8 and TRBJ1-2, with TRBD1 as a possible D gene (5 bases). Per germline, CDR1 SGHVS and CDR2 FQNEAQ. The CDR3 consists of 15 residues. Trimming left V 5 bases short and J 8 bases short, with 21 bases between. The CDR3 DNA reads TGTGCCAGCAGCCCCCACCCAGGGAGTAGAGGGGGCTACACCTTC. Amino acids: CASSPHPGSRGGYTF.

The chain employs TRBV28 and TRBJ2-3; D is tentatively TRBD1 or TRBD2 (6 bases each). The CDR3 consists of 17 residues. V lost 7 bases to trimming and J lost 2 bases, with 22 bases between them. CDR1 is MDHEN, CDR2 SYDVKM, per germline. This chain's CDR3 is CASTVGGPEGVTDTQYF. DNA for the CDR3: TGTGCCAGCACCGTAGGTGGGCCGGAGGGGGTCACAGATACGCAGTATTTT.

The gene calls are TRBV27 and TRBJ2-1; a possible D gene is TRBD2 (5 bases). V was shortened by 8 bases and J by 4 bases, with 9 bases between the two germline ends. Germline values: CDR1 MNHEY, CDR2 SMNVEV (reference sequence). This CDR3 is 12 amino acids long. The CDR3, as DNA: TGTGCCAGCCGTGGACTTTACAATGAGCAGTTCTTC. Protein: CASRGLYNEQFF.

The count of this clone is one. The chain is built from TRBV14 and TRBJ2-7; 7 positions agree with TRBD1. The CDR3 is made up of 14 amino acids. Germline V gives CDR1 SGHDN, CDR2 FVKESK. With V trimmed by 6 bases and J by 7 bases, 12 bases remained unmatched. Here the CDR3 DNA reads TGTGCCAGCAGAGGTGGGCAGGGGGTCGAAGAGCAGTACTTC. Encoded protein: CASRGGQGVEEQYF.

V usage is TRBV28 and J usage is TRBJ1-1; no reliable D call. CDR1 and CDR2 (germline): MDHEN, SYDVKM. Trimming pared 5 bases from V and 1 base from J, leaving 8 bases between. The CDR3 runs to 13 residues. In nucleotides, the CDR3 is TGTGCCAGCAGTCCTTTCACGAACACTGAAGCTTTCTTT. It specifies CASSPFTNTEAFF.

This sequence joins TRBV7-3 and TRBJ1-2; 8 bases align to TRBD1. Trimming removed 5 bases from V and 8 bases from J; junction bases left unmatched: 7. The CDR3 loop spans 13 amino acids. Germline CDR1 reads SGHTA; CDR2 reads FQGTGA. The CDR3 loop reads CASSPDRERGYTF. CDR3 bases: TGTGCCAGCAGCCCGGACAGGGAAAGGGGCTACACCTTC.

CDR3 coding DNA: TGTGCCAGCAGTGTTATCACTAGCGGCCCGGAGACCCAGTACTTC. Amino acid sequence: CASSVITSGPETQYF. The rearrangement links TRBV28 to TRBJ2-5; the match to TRBD2 covers 8 bases. This CDR3 has 15 amino acids. The trim removed 5 bases at V and 5 bases at J, leaving 10 bases unmatched. CDR1 is MDHEN, CDR2 SYDVKM, per germline.

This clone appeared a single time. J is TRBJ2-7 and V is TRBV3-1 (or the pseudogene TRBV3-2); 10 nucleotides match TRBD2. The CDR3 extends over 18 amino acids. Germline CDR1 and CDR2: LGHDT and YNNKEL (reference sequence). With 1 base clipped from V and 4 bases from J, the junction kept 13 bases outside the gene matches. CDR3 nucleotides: TGTGCCAGCAGCCAAGCCCCCCCCGTCACTAGCGGGATTTACGAGCAGTACTTC. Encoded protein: CASSQAPPVTSGIYEQYF.

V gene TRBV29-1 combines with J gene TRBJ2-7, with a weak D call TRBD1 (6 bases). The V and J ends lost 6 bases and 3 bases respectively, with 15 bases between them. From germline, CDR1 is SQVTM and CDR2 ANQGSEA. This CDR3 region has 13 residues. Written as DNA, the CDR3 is TGCAGCGTGGGTGCCCAGGGGAGCTACGAGCAGTACTTC. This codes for CSVGAQGSYEQYF.

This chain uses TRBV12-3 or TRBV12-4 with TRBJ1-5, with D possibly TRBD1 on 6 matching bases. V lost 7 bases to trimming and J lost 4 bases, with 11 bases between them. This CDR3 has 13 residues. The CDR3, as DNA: TGTGCCAGCACCCTTAGGGGGAATCAGCCCCAGCATTTT. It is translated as CASTLRGNQPQHF.

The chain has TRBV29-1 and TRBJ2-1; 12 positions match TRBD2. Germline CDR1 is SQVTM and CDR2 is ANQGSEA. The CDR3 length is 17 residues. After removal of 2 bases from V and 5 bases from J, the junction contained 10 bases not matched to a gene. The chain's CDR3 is CSVEPLGLAGTNNEQFF. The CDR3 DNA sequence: TGCAGCGTTGAACCTCTCGGACTAGCGGGAACAAACAATGAGCAGTTCTTC.

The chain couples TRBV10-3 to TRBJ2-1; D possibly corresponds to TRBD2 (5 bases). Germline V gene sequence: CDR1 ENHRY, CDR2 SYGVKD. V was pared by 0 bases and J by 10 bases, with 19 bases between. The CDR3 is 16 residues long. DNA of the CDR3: TGTGCCATCAGTGAGTCGGATGGGCGGAGGAGAGTCGAGCAGTTCTTC. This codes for CAISESDGRRRVEQFF.